Following are 8 T cell receptor beta chains from one sample sequenced in a study of cytomegalovirus exposure and HLA in healthy donors. Primers included in the PCR were 60 Vbeta and 13 Jbeta primers. Sequencing used immunoSEQ multiplex PCR; TCRdb keeps in-frame clones, though not all of them. The sample has 150,000 to 200,000 clones; about three quarters are singletons. The source material was PBMCs. The origin of the receptors is a middle-aged woman in good health and CMV-seronegative.

The V gene is TRBV30, the J gene TRBJ2-5; TRBD2 is a possible D gene (7 bases). The CDR3 is made up of 13 amino acids. Germline V gives CDR1 GTSNPN, CDR2 SVGIG (reference sequence). V was cut by 2 bases and J by 5 bases, with 12 bases left in between. The chain's CDR3 is CAWSWGGRETQYF. CDR3 nucleotide sequence: TGTGCCTGGAGTTGGGGGGGGCGGGAGACCCAGTACTTC.

The CDR3 here is CASSPEGDSPLHF. The DNA of the CDR3 is TGTGCCAGCAGTCCGGAAGGAGACTCACCCCTCCACTTT. The genes are TRBV6-6 and TRBJ1-6; D is ambiguous. The CDR3 is 13 amino acids. The germline CDR1 and CDR2 sequences are MNHNY and SVGAGI (reference sequence). V dropped 5 bases and J dropped 10 bases, with 12 bases sitting between them.

The chain employs TRBV7-3 and TRBJ1-1, with a tentative D call TRBD1 (5 bases). The CDR3 length is 16 residues. Per the germline V gene, CDR1 is SGHTA and CDR2 is FQGTGA. V shed 2 bases and J shed 0 bases, with 13 bases lying between them. CDR3 sequence reads: CASSLLYGGVNTEAFF. For the CDR3, the DNA is TGTGCCAGCAGCTTATTGTACGGGGGGGTGAACACTGAAGCTTTCTTT.

This chain connects TRBV19 to TRBJ2-1; 9 bases agree with TRBD1. V lost 4 bases and J lost 2; bases outside the gene matches: 3. Germline assignment: CDR1 LNHDA and CDR2 SQIVND (reference sequence). The CDR3 consists of 15 residues. DNA of the CDR3: TGTGCCAGTAGTAATCGGGACAGGGCCTACAATGAGCAGTTCTTC. The encoded protein is CASSNRDRAYNEQFF.

The chain carries TRBV11-2 and TRBJ1-2, with 10 bases aligning to TRBD1. This CDR3 is 13 amino acids long. Losses at the gene ends were 8 bases for V and 5 bases for J; bases not matched to a gene: 5. Germline CDR1 is SGHAT and CDR2 is FQNNGV. The CDR3 spells CASAGTGVYGYTF. The CDR3 nucleotides read TGTGCCAGCGCCGGGACAGGGGTGTATGGCTACACCTTC.

The chain uses TRBV7-2 and TRBJ1-2, with D possibly being TRBD1 (6 bases). Germline V gives CDR1 SGHTA, CDR2 FQGNSA. The CDR3 is 13 residues long. V lost 4 bases to trimming and J lost 8 bases, with 14 bases between them. The CDR3 region has the DNA TGTGCCAGCAGCTGGCGGGGGGCGGAAGGCTACACCTTC. This encodes CASSWRGAEGYTF.

The chain has TRBV5-8 and TRBJ1-2, with D hard to call. Germline V lookup: CDR1 SGHTS, CDR2 YDEGEE. The V gene lost 4 bases and the J gene lost 2 bases, with 9 bases spanning the gap. CDR3 length: 13 residues. The CDR3 DNA follows: TGTGCCAGCAGCCTTGGGAGGAACTATGGCTACACCTTC. It specifies CASSLGRNYGYTF. The complete variable domain, with remaining parts taken from reference TRBV5-8 and TRBJ1-2, reads EAGVTQSPTHLIKTRGQQATLRCSPISGHTSVYWYQQALGLGLQFLLWYDEGEERNRGNFPPRFSGRQFPNYSSELNVNALELEDSALYLCASSLGRNYGYTFGSGTRLTVV.

CDR3 protein: CASSRNLAGGRGYNEQFF. The CDR3 nucleotides are TGCGCCAGCTCTAGGAATCTAGCGGGAGGGAGGGGCTACAATGAGCAGTTCTTC. The rearrangement uses TRBV5-1 and TRBJ2-1, with 12 bases that match TRBD2. The germline gives CDR1 SGHRS, CDR2 YFSETQ. This CDR3 comprises 18 residues. The ends lost 7 bases at V and 3 bases at J; junction bases unmatched: 14.